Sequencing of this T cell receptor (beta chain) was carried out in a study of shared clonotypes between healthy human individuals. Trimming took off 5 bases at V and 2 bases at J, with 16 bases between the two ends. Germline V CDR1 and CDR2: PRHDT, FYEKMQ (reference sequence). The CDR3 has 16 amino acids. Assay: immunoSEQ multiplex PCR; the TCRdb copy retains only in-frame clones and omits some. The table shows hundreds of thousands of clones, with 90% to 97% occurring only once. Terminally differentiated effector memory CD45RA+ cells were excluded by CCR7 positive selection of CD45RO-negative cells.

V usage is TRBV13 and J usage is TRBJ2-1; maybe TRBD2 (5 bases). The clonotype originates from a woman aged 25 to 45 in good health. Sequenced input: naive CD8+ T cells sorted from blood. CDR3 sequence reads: CASSARSTIPYNEQFF. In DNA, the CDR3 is TGTGCCAGCAGCGCCCGTTCGACTATTCCCTACAATGAGCAGTTCTTC.